This record looks at one T cell receptor beta chain sequence and its context. The antigen is not known. The data derive from a study of cytomegalovirus exposure and HLA in healthy donors. Study findings and constraints: Later, an analysis found that common viral pathogens appeared to be linked with several of the most significant clusters.

Vbeta (60) and Jbeta (13) primers were used in the PCR. Some clones are missing from TCRdb's copy, which holds only in-frame ones; the method was immunoSEQ multiplex PCR. The sample has 50,000 to 55,000 clones, about two thirds seen once. The sample taken for sequencing was PBMCs. The clonotype originates from a woman in her forties or fifties in good health and CMV-seropositive.

CDR3 loop: CASSTIPSRGGTYSNQPQHF. Here the CDR3 DNA reads TGTGCCAGCAGTACAATACCTTCCCGGGGGGGAACTTATAGCAATCAGCCCCAGCATTTT. This chain connects TRBV2 to TRBJ1-5; maybe TRBD1 (5 bases). With 5 bases removed from V and 0 bases from J, the gap between germline ends came to 26 bases. The CDR3 has 20 residues. The V gene's germline CDR1 is SNHLY and CDR2 FYNNEI.